Listed below are T cell receptor beta chains from one sample, sequenced in a study of blood T cells in healthy people across ages. TCRdb re-derived calls from the 5' RACE reads in MiXCR, one entry per CDR3 protein. The repertoire has approximately 790,000 distinct CDR3 sequences, around 68% of them found once; the top ten carry 25% to 35%. The sample taken for sequencing was blood. Receptors originate from a man aged 25-45 years in good health. The CDR3 runs from the conserved cysteine through the conserved F or W. D genes are given only for firm matches. Clone size is not always given. Where it is, it says once, few, many or a class for expanded clones.

abundance: -; v_gene: TRBV20-1; j_gene: TRBJ2-1; d_gene: TRBD1; CDR3aa: CSGRQGPYNEQFF; CDR3nt: TGCAGTGGACGACAGGGACCTTACAATGAGCAGTTCTTC
abundance: -; v_gene: TRBV6-6; j_gene: TRBJ1-6; d_gene: TRBD1; CDR3aa: CASIRQGAGNSPLHF; CDR3nt: TGTGCCAGCATCAGACAGGGGGCAGGTAATTCACCCCTCCACTTT
abundance: -; v_gene: TRBV7-2; j_gene: TRBJ2-7; d_gene: TRBD1; CDR3aa: CASSLVGQGPSEFYEQYF; CDR3nt: TGTGCCAGCAGCTTAGTCGGACAGGGGCCCTCTGAATTTTACGAGCAGTACTTC
abundance: -; v_gene: TRBV6-2/TRBV6-3; j_gene: TRBJ2-7; d_gene: -; CDR3aa: CASSPTAGNFYEQYF; CDR3nt: TGTGCCAGCAGCCCGACCGCGGGAAACTTCTACGAGCAGTACTTC
abundance: -; v_gene: TRBV5-6; j_gene: TRBJ2-1; d_gene: TRBD2; CDR3aa: CASSLRRLAGLNEQFF; CDR3nt: TGTGCCAGCAGCTTGAGGAGACTAGCGGGGCTAAATGAGCAGTTCTTC
abundance: -; v_gene: TRBV7-8; j_gene: TRBJ2-1; d_gene: -; CDR3aa: CASSLPAWGNEQFF; CDR3nt: TGTGCCAGCAGCTTACCGGCTTGGGGCAATGAGCAGTTCTTC
abundance: few; v_gene: TRBV7-2; j_gene: TRBJ1-2; d_gene: -; CDR3aa: CASSSVGRDSGYTF; CDR3nt: TGTGCCAGCAGCAGTGTGGGTAGGGATTCTGGCTACACCTTC
abundance: -; v_gene: TRBV21-1; j_gene: TRBJ2-7; d_gene: -; CDR3aa: CASSPGRKRGTYEQYF; CDR3nt: TGTGCCAGCAGCCCCGGTCGAAAGCGGGGGACCTACGAGCAGTACTTC
abundance: -; v_gene: TRBV20-1; j_gene: TRBJ2-3; d_gene: -; CDR3aa: CSARAGAGARTDTQYF; CDR3nt: TGCAGTGCTAGAGCGGGGGCGGGGGCGCGCACAGATACGCAGTATTTT
abundance: few; v_gene: TRBV7-2; j_gene: TRBJ2-5; d_gene: -; CDR3aa: CASSFSGRGVETQYF; CDR3nt: TGTGCCAGCAGCTTCTCCGGGAGAGGGGTTGAGACCCAGTACTTC
abundance: few; v_gene: TRBV3-1; j_gene: TRBJ1-2; d_gene: -; CDR3aa: CASSQDERVKMYYGYTF; CDR3nt: TGTGCCAGCAGCCAAGATGAGAGGGTGAAGATGTACTATGGCTACACCTTC
abundance: -; v_gene: TRBV20-1; j_gene: TRBJ2-1; d_gene: TRBD1; CDR3aa: CSAQGQGLNEQFF; CDR3nt: TGCAGTGCCCAGGGACAGGGTCTCAATGAGCAGTTCTTC
abundance: few; v_gene: TRBV20-1; j_gene: TRBJ1-4; d_gene: -; CDR3aa: CSASSQTGEKLFF; CDR3nt: TGCAGTGCTAGTTCACAAACGGGAGAAAAACTGTTTTTT
abundance: -; v_gene: TRBV6-6; j_gene: TRBJ2-7; d_gene: TRBD2; CDR3aa: CASSYVPAGEDEQYF; CDR3nt: TGTGCCAGCAGTTACGTTCCGGCGGGGGAAGACGAGCAGTACTTC
abundance: -; v_gene: TRBV4-2; j_gene: TRBJ2-7; d_gene: TRBD1; CDR3aa: CASSRKLQGAYEQYF; CDR3nt: TGTGCCAGCAGCCGGAAACTCCAGGGGGCATACGAGCAGTACTTC
abundance: few; v_gene: TRBV29-1; j_gene: TRBJ1-1; d_gene: TRBD1; CDR3aa: CSVASRGTEAFF; CDR3nt: TGCAGCGTTGCTTCCAGGGGGACTGAAGCTTTCTTT
abundance: -; v_gene: TRBV7-6; j_gene: TRBJ2-1; d_gene: -; CDR3aa: CASSFPGTHNEQFF; CDR3nt: TGTGCCAGCAGCTTCCCCGGGACTCACAATGAGCAGTTCTTC
abundance: -; v_gene: TRBV12-3/TRBV12-4; j_gene: TRBJ2-7; d_gene: TRBD2; CDR3aa: CASSGRRGSSYEQYF; CDR3nt: TGTGCCAGCAGTGGGAGGCGGGGGAGCTCCTACGAGCAGTACTTC
abundance: -; v_gene: TRBV6-4; j_gene: TRBJ2-1; d_gene: -; CDR3aa: CASSEQIYNEQFF; CDR3nt: TGTGCCAGCAGTGAACAGATCTACAATGAGCAGTTCTTC
abundance: once; v_gene: TRBV5-5; j_gene: TRBJ2-7; d_gene: -; CDR3aa: CASSYRDTWTYEQYF; CDR3nt: TGTGCCAGCAGCTACCGGGACACCTGGACCTACGAGCAGTACTTC
abundance: -; v_gene: TRBV5-1; j_gene: TRBJ2-7; d_gene: TRBD1; CDR3aa: CASSPTGGTGVHEQYF; CDR3nt: TGCGCCAGCAGTCCTACCGGAGGGACAGGGGTCCACGAGCAGTACTTC
abundance: -; v_gene: TRBV9; j_gene: TRBJ2-3; d_gene: -; CDR3aa: CASSGGTPTDTQYF; CDR3nt: TGTGCCAGCAGCGGTGGGACCCCCACAGATACGCAGTATTTT
abundance: -; v_gene: TRBV7-2; j_gene: TRBJ2-5; d_gene: TRBD1; CDR3aa: CASSNDRGSKTQYF; CDR3nt: TGTGCCAGCAGCAACGACAGGGGGAGTAAGACCCAGTACTTC
abundance: -; v_gene: TRBV7-3; j_gene: TRBJ2-1; d_gene: -; CDR3aa: CASSLKGGAGNYNEQFF; CDR3nt: TGTGCCAGCAGCTTAAAAGGGGGGGCGGGGAATTACAATGAGCAGTTCTTC
abundance: -; v_gene: TRBV20-1; j_gene: TRBJ2-7; d_gene: -; CDR3aa: CSANRAQYEQYF; CDR3nt: TGCAGTGCAAACAGAGCCCAGTACGAGCAGTACTTC
abundance: -; v_gene: TRBV20-1; j_gene: TRBJ1-2; d_gene: TRBD1; CDR3aa: CSARLEQGVNYGYTF; CDR3nt: TGCAGTGCTCGACTAGAACAGGGGGTAAACTATGGCTACACCTTC
abundance: -; v_gene: TRBV5-5; j_gene: TRBJ2-1; d_gene: -; CDR3aa: CASSLRGERSDEQFF; CDR3nt: TGTGCCAGCAGCTTGAGAGGGGAGAGGTCGGATGAGCAGTTCTTC
abundance: -; v_gene: TRBV9; j_gene: TRBJ1-6; d_gene: -; CDR3aa: CASSLKDTVTYNSPLHF; CDR3nt: TGTGCCAGCAGCCTAAAAGATACGGTAACCTATAATTCACCCCTCCACTTT
abundance: once; v_gene: TRBV20-1; j_gene: TRBJ1-5; d_gene: TRBD1; CDR3aa: CSSGTGGQPQHF; CDR3nt: TGCAGTTCCGGGACAGGGGGTCAGCCCCAGCATTTT
abundance: -; v_gene: TRBV20-1; j_gene: TRBJ2-7; d_gene: -; CDR3aa: CSASAGYEQYF; CDR3nt: TGCAGTGCTAGCGCCGGCTACGAGCAGTACTTC
abundance: -; v_gene: TRBV4-2; j_gene: TRBJ2-1; d_gene: TRBD1; CDR3aa: CASSQGTGVNEQFF; CDR3nt: TGTGCCAGCAGCCAAGGAACAGGGGTAAACGAGCAGTTCTTC
abundance: -; v_gene: TRBV20-1; j_gene: TRBJ2-3; d_gene: TRBD2; CDR3aa: CSAERGSSTDTQYF; CDR3nt: TGCAGTGCAGAGCGGGGGAGTAGCACAGATACGCAGTATTTT
abundance: -; v_gene: TRBV9; j_gene: TRBJ2-7; d_gene: TRBD1; CDR3aa: CASSVSGQAYEQYF; CDR3nt: TGTGCCAGCAGCGTGTCGGGACAGGCCTACGAGCAGTACTTC
abundance: -; v_gene: TRBV7-9; j_gene: TRBJ2-7; d_gene: -; CDR3aa: CASSLGGRDSPYEQYF; CDR3nt: TGTGCCAGCAGCTTAGGGGGCCGAGACAGTCCCTACGAGCAGTACTTC
abundance: -; v_gene: TRBV29-1; j_gene: TRBJ2-3; d_gene: -; CDR3aa: CSVAGASDTDTQYF; CDR3nt: TGCAGCGTTGCTGGGGCTAGCGACACAGATACGCAGTATTTT
abundance: -; v_gene: TRBV5-6; j_gene: TRBJ2-5; d_gene: -; CDR3aa: CASSLDRPWGYQETQYF; CDR3nt: TGTGCCAGCAGCTTGGATCGACCGTGGGGGTACCAAGAGACCCAGTACTTC
abundance: -; v_gene: TRBV29-1; j_gene: TRBJ2-7; d_gene: -; CDR3aa: CSVGWGNYEQYF; CDR3nt: TGCAGCGTTGGTTGGGGGAACTACGAGCAGTACTTC
abundance: once; v_gene: TRBV2; j_gene: TRBJ1-2; d_gene: TRBD1; CDR3aa: CAGRETGDGYTF; CDR3nt: TGTGCCGGCAGGGAAACAGGGGATGGCTACACCTTC
abundance: once; v_gene: TRBV27; j_gene: TRBJ2-7; d_gene: -; CDR3aa: CASRGTTTYEQYF; CDR3nt: TGTGCCAGTCGCGGGACAACTACCTACGAGCAGTACTTC
abundance: -; v_gene: TRBV4-3; j_gene: TRBJ2-7; d_gene: TRBD1; CDR3aa: CASSLTGVGEQYF; CDR3nt: TGCGCCAGCAGCCTGACAGGGGTCGGCGAGCAGTACTTC